This paragraph covers one T cell receptor beta chain sequence. Its antigen remains unknown. These data are taken from a study of glioma-infiltrating T cells after dendritic cell vaccination. The overall study: Autologous tumor lysate was loaded overnight onto monocyte-derived dendritic cells grown approximately 7 days with IL-4 and GM-CSF. Study-wide results and caveats: Only a small number of patients had complete blood and tumor samples.

The primer mix had 60 V beta and 13 J beta primers. The protocol was immunoSEQ multiplex PCR, while the TCRdb copy is restricted to in-frame clones and leaves out a portion. Of 100,000 or so clones in the sample, around 84% are singletons; the top ten hold around 16%. CDR1 is SGHRS, CDR2 YFSETQ, per germline. The CDR3 spans 15 residues. The junction had 5 bases not matched to a gene; V was cut back by 4 bases and J by 2 bases. Material: blood, obtained before dendritic cell vaccination. This chain connects TRBV5-1 to TRBJ2-5; 10 bases align to TRBD2. This receptor was obtained from a human donor with glioblastoma. CDR3 coding DNA: TGCGCCAGCAGCGGATTAGCGGGAGGACAAGAGACCCAGTACTTC. Its protein product is CASSGLAGGQETQYF.